This record concerns one T cell receptor beta chain sequence. Its antigen specificity is not known. One base away there is no much larger clone; base qualities are not given. In total, over 600 healthy bone marrow donors made up the cohort. At the time of sampling, all cohort members were nominally healthy, though unrecorded immune exposures were likely present. The donor was CMV seronegative and was included in the group of about 350 seronegative cohort members. Every donor gave a peripheral blood sample, and the peripheral blood mononuclear cells from that sample were used for TCR beta sequencing. Genomic DNA was extracted from the blood cell samples with the Qiagen DNeasy Blood Extraction Kit. These data originate in a study of cytomegalovirus exposure and HLA in healthy donors (dated by TCRdb to 2017 to 2019). With regard to the full study: An earlier analysis of approximately 640 of the donors reported 250 to 350 Gb of sequence data and 117 million unique TCR beta sequences from about 200 million T cells. To predict cytomegalovirus infection status, the study combined high-throughput TCR immunosequencing, statistical association of individual TCRs with disease status, and machine learning. An early release covering about 600 HLA-typed donors comprised about 300 gigabases of sequencing data and around 86 million unique TCR sequences. Rather than using new phenotypic data, the later analysis identified candidate immune exposures from TCR beta sequences and from how often those sequences occurred across donors. Donor age, sex, ethnicity and CMV serostatus were collected together with the repertoire data. Genome-wide SNP genotypes for about 60% of the 666 donors were used in a later genetic analysis, which treated that subset as a discovery cohort. To decide whether each TCR beta V gene segment behaved as functional or pseudogenic, an earlier analysis of approximately 600 of the donors relied on high-throughput TCR beta sequencing. Among roughly 400 genotyped donors of the cohort, an average of around 250,000 unique TCR beta nucleotide sequences was sequenced per donor, of which 15% to 20% were non-productive. In addition to the first cohort of approximately 650 subjects, a separate validation cohort of approximately 130 different subjects was used. Among the 398 genotyped donors, approximately 77% belonged to the genetic ancestry cluster associated with self-reported Caucasian donors. The study aimed to test whether signatures of past pathogen exposure could be identified by cataloging public T cell receptors. Four to six DR-DQ haplotypes were handled as single units for association and clustering, since linkage in the cohort was strong. Every repertoire in the discovery cohort had been generated on one and the same sequencing platform. The study profiled the T cell repertoires of around 700 subjects by immunosequencing and related them to cytomegalovirus serostatus. The number of typed donors differed by locus: about 629-630 for A, B, C, DRB1 and DQB1; 500 to 550 for DQA1; 600 to 610 for DPA1; and approximately 450 for DPB1. Both class I and class II loci were covered by HLA typing, at four-digit resolution. A later analysis re-examined previously published TCR beta repertoires from 600 to 700 donors and added high-resolution HLA genotyping to investigate patterns of TCR occurrence. Points the paper makes about the study in general: Because some donors lacked HLA typing at each locus, the association tests relied only on the typed subset. The authors suggested that the approach could potentially be generalized to other disease states and immunological phenotypes. A later genetic analysis associated a missense DCLRE1C variant with V-gene and J-gene trimming of TCR beta chains, and an independent cohort replicated the association. A few of the identified cytomegalovirus-associated TCR beta chains were confirmed in vitro to be specific for cytomegalovirus antigens. The earlier analysis of almost 600 of the donors excluded roughly 17 rarely observed V segments, including chromosome 9 orphons, because counts were too low. The study listed 170 or so TCR beta chains as associated with cytomegalovirus. In a later genetic analysis, fewer N-insertions in productive TCRs were reported among donors in an Asian-associated ancestry cluster than the roughly 700-donor mean. Presence/absence analyses assumed roughly uniform sequencing depth across donors, an assumption that may not hold. Assigning TCR associations to individual alleles was difficult when HLA alleles, especially DR and DQ, strongly co-occurred. At a false discovery rate of 0.05, a later analysis linked approximately 18,000 TCR beta sequences to specific HLA alleles. The classifier was reported to diagnose cytomegalovirus status with high specificity and sensitivity in both the original and validation cohorts. Only TCR beta chains were sequenced in this cohort, and the absence of alpha or paired-chain data limited detectable features. Immune exposure information for the cohort was limited to CMV serostatus. Most TCR sequences were observed very rarely across donors, whereas some public TCRs were present in many individuals. Some IMGT-functional V segments, including TRBV6-2 and TRBV6-3, could not be distinguished by the 87-base-pair reads and were therefore excluded. A cluster of highly shared sequence variants was judged likely to represent a technical artifact of the sequencing pipeline. A further reported finding was that TCR beta sequences accurately predicted the HLA-A and HLA-B alleles for most subjects in the first cohort. According to a later analysis, parvovirus B19, influenza, CMV and Epstein-Barr virus appeared linked to several top co-occurrence clusters. An earlier analysis of some 560 of the donors showed that most TCR beta V segments appeared in productive rearrangements either about 87% or about 30% of the time, which broadly matched IMGT annotations. In a later analysis, TCR association rates were found to vary across HLA loci, with the most associated TCRs seen for DRB1 alleles and the fewest for HLA-C alleles. In a later analysis, HLA-associated TCR beta chains showed more clonal expansion and lower generation probabilities than non-associated chains that were equally common. Linkage disequilibrium might explain the correlated functional status among segregating V segments, but an unknown experimental factor could not be ruled out. According to a later analysis, most CMV-associated TCR beta chains appeared to be HLA-restricted, and the HLA associations seemed to be driven largely by CMV exposure.

V is reduced by 1 base and J by 2 bases, leaving a spacing of 8 bases between them. The cysteine opens and the phenylalanine closes a CDR3 of 14 amino acids. The kept DNA is CDR3 alone, 42 bases in frame from the first base. Based on the germline V gene, the CDR1 and CDR2 sequences are SGHRS and YFSETQ. Library generation was performed with the immunoSEQ multiplex PCR assay. A mixture of 60 forward primers for TCR Vbeta segments and 13 reverse primers for TCR Jbeta segments was used in the multiplex PCR. The CDR3 region of rearranged TCR beta genes was amplified from genomic DNA with a multiplex PCR assay. The amplified TCR beta libraries were sequenced on the Illumina HiSeq System as 87-base-pair reads. The published analysis was carried out like this. A later analysis tallied 75 million to 95 million unique TCR beta chains across the 700 or so repertoires, and about 10 million of those chains were shared by two or more donors. To remove PCR and sequencing errors, raw reads were error-corrected and collapsed into unique sequences using a nearest-neighbor algorithm that merged closely related sequences. CDR3 sequences were aligned to IMGT reference sequences to assign V, D and J gene segments. For a sequence to be retained, at least a six-nucleotide match to both a V gene segment and a J gene segment was required. A rearrangement was called productive if the CDR3 had no stop codons and remained in frame with V and J, and every other rearrangement was called non-productive. Following IMGT convention, CDR3 was defined as the stretch from the second conserved V-encoded cysteine to the conserved J-encoded phenylalanine. The earlier analysis of roughly 590 of the donors excluded any sequence lacking an unambiguous match to a single V gene segment. In an earlier analysis of about 590 of the donors, a V segment was called functional when productive rearrangements were above 56.7%, and segregating when the standard deviation between donors exceeded 5%. To diagnose cytomegalovirus status from the catalog of TCR beta chain sequences, a statistical classification framework was built. V and J gene assignment, in a later analysis, came from comparing TCR nucleotide sequences with IMGT/GENE-DB human TR gene sequences. In a later analysis, CDR3 sequences and most-parsimonious VDJ recombination scenarios were assigned using the TCRdist pipeline. In a later analysis, each TCR beta chain was defined by its CDR3 amino acid sequence together with its V-gene family, and reads lacking a unique V-gene family were excluded. To address suspected cross-contamination and a sequencing artifact, a later analysis removed 592 highly shared, low-generation-probability nucleotide sequences. In a later analysis, a clonal expansion index for each public chain was calculated from normalized within-repertoire ranks of inferred template counts. A later analysis computed generation probabilities with a VDJ recombination model fitted to out-of-frame rearrangements, and checked the results against IGoR. A later analysis scored TCR-TCR, TCR-HLA and TCR-CMV co-occurrence with hypergeometric tests, applying a repertoire-size bias correction to TCR pairs. False discovery rates were estimated in a later analysis by permuting HLA or CMV assignments 20 times. In a later analysis, co-occurring TCRs were grouped using DBSCAN, and TCRdist sequence similarity was added for clustering within HLA-allele-positive subsets. Repertoires with fewer than 30,000 or more than 120,000 public chains, plus five repertoires with anomalous nucleotide sharing, were excluded from co-occurrence clustering. This immuneACCESS table, as held by TCRdb, lists in-frame sequences with V and J called but not all clones. Of the missing ones, under half trace to an unresolved V gene in checked studies; the others have no known cause. From that table come the V and J calls and clone size; the DNA was used to work out D and trimming. The sample table contains about 90,000 clones; only one count was recorded for about 72% of them. In total, the top ten clones hold 2.1% of the sample.

The clonotype originates from a man younger than 45 in good health and CMV-seronegative. This chain is built from TRBV5-1 and TRBJ2-3; no D gene can be assigned with confidence. Material: PBMCs. In nucleotide form, the sequence is TGCGCCAGCAGCTTGAGTCAGTTCACAGATACGCAGTATTTT. Its protein reads: CASSLSQFTDTQYF.